This TCR beta chain was obtained from a study of cytomegalovirus exposure and HLA in healthy donors. Overall study results and limits: The investigators catalogued 150 to 200 TCR beta chains as cytomegalovirus-associated. The finding came from a later analysis; first-cohort TCR clusters tended to co-occur in the roughly 120 validation repertoires.

The CDR3 spans 17 residues. Germline lookup yields CDR1 SGHRS and CDR2 YFSETQ. J was trimmed by 2 bases and V by 2 bases; bases with no gene match: 11. Clones were read by immunoSEQ multiplex PCR, and TCRdb kept only the in-frame ones, dropping some. The sample consists of more than 65,000 clones, 95% to 97% of them appearing once. A word on this clone: The antigen remains unidentified.

This TCR derives from a woman aged 18-35 years in good health and CMV-seronegative. Sequencing was performed on PBMCs. The rearrangement links TRBV5-1 to TRBJ2-7, with TRBD1 matching over 9 bases. CDR3: CASSLTIPGQGTYEQYF. CDR3 DNA: TGCGCCAGCAGCTTAACAATACCGGGACAGGGTACCTACGAGCAGTACTTC.